The 13 T cell receptor beta chains listed next were all sequenced from one sample in a study of T cells after yellow fever vaccination. One entry per CDR3 protein, called by TCRdb with MiXCR from the 5' RACE reads. The sample includes roughly 120,000 distinct CDR3 sequences, 7.2% of them seen just once. The sequencing used CD4+ T cells sorted from PBMCs, collected about 41 days after the first yellow fever vaccination. The receptors stem from a man aged 18 to 30 who received the YFV17D yellow fever vaccine.

This clonotype was seen many times. This chain joins TRBV9 and TRBJ2-3; the D is unclear. Germline assignment: CDR1 SGDLS and CDR2 YYNGEE. This CDR3 has 15 amino acids. V lost 1 base and J 3 bases, leaving 12 bases between the germline ends. The CDR3, as DNA: TGTGCCAGCAGCGTACAGGCCCGAGGAACAGATACGCAGTATTTT. Translating it yields CASSVQARGTDTQYF.

The V and J genes are TRBV20-1 and TRBJ1-3; TRBD1 aligns across 9 bases. The CDR3 extends over 19 amino acids. V lost 2 bases to trimming and J lost 1 base; unmatched junction nucleotides: 15. Looked up from germline, CDR1 is DFQATT and CDR2 is SNEGSKA (reference sequence). The DNA for the CDR3 is TGCAGTGCTAGAATAACAGGGGGCCACTCCGATCCATCTGGAAACACCATATATTTT. Protein: CSARITGGHSDPSGNTIYF.

Ten or more counts support this clonotype. The chain combines TRBV10-3 with TRBJ2-2; D tentatively fits TRBD1 or TRBD2 (6 bases each). Trimming took off 3 bases at V and 4 bases at J, with 15 bases between the two ends. This CDR3 comprises 16 residues. Germline CDR1 is ENHRY and CDR2 is SYGVKD. Written as DNA, the CDR3 is TGTGCCATCAGTGACGGGGGCGCGAGGGTCACCGGGGAGCTGTTTTTT. Protein product: CAISDGGARVTGELFF.

This clonotype was counted many times. The rearrangement uses TRBV4-3 and TRBJ2-7; D may be TRBD1 (5 bases). Looked up from germline, CDR1 is LGHNA and CDR2 is YSLEER. V was pared by 3 bases and J by 2 bases, with 14 bases between. This CDR3 has 15 residues. In DNA form, the CDR3 reads TGCGCCAGCAGCCAGCAAAATGGGGCCCCCTACGAGCAGTACTTC. It yields the protein CASSQQNGAPYEQYF.

This clonotype turned up a few times. The chain employs TRBV6-2 or TRBV6-3 and TRBJ2-1, with TRBD2 matching over 12 bases. J gave up 4 bases and V 7 bases, and 8 bases lay outside the gene matches. CDR3 length equals 16 residues. CDR1 MNHEY and CDR2 SVGEGT come from the germline V gene. CDR3 loop: CASTNEGLAGYNEQFF. CDR3 in DNA: TGTGCCAGCACAAATGAGGGACTAGCGGGTTACAATGAGCAGTTCTTC.

The sample holds many counts of this clonotype. V gene TRBV29-1 combines with J gene TRBJ2-5; D is unclear. The germline CDR1 and CDR2 sequences are SQVTM and ANQGSEA. The CDR3 spans 12 residues. Trimming removed 0 bases at V and 3 bases at J, with 5 bases between. The CDR3 reads CSVEDSEETQYF. The CDR3 nucleotides are TGCAGCGTTGAAGACTCGGAAGAGACCCAGTACTTC.

In its sample, this clonotype was seen many times. The rearrangement joins TRBV15 to TRBJ2-3; possibly TRBD2 for D (6 bases). Trimming removed 3 bases at V and 6 bases at J, with 13 bases between. This CDR3 has 14 residues. Germline CDR1 reads LNHNV; CDR2 reads YYDKDF (reference sequence). For the CDR3, the DNA is TGTGCCACCAGCAGCCAGGCGGAGGGGGATACGCAGTATTTT. It translates to CATSSQAEGDTQYF.

As regards this clonotype: It may be a read error: a sequence one base away is much more abundant. The chain has TRBV6-2 or TRBV6-3 and TRBJ2-5; D may be TRBD1 (6 bases). The CDR3 runs to 15 residues. Looked up from germline, CDR1 is MNHEY and CDR2 is SVGEGT. The CDR3 reads CTSSYIHTGKKTQYF. The CDR3, as DNA: TGTACCAGCAGTTACATTCACACAGGGAAGAAGACCCAGTACTTC.

This clonotype was seen at least ten times. The V call is TRBV5-1, the J call TRBJ2-3; 7 bases line up with TRBD2. The length of the CDR3 is 14 residues. With 2 bases clipped from V and 4 bases from J, the junction kept 4 bases outside the gene matches. Per germline, CDR1 SGHRS and CDR2 YFSETQ. DNA of the CDR3: TGCGCCAGCAGCTTAGCGGGGAGAGCAGATACGCAGTATTTT. This encodes CASSLAGRADTQYF.

Concerning this clonotype itself: This may be a read error: a much more frequent sequence differs by one nucleotide. The chain recombines TRBV7-6 with TRBJ2-1; TRBD2 agrees at 9 bases. Germline V gives CDR1 SGHVS, CDR2 FNYEAQ. This CDR3 spans 17 amino acids. DNA for the CDR3: TGTTCCAGCAGCGCCAGACTAGCGGTAGGGGTTTACAATGAGCAGTTCTTC. Protein: CSSSARLAVGVYNEQFF.

This clonotype came up many times. The rearrangement uses TRBV3-1 and TRBJ1-1; D not certain. The CDR3 is 13 residues long. CDR1 is LGHDT and CDR2 is YNNKEL in the germline V gene (reference sequence). Between the trimmed V and J ends, which lost 7 bases and 4 bases, there was a span of 13 bases. This CDR3 reads CASTVEGSTEAFF. The DNA of the CDR3 is TGTGCCAGCACCGTGGAAGGGAGCACTGAAGCTTTCTTT.

This clonotype has ten or more counts. The rearrangement joins TRBV2 to TRBJ1-1; the D gene is possibly TRBD1 (6 bases). V lost 7 bases and J lost 1, with 10 bases in between. This CDR3 region has 13 residues. Germline V gives CDR1 SNHLY, CDR2 FYNNEI. The CDR3 here is CASTLQGNTEAFF. CDR3 coding DNA: TGTGCCAGCACTCTACAGGGGAACACTGAAGCTTTCTTT.

To note about this clonotype: This may stem from a read error, because a much larger clone lies one nucleotide away. This chain joins TRBV30 and TRBJ2-2; D possibly matches TRBD1 or TRBD2 (5 bases each). V was clipped by 6 bases and J by 6 bases, with 11 bases between them. Germline V gives CDR1 GTSNPN, CDR2 SVGIG (reference sequence). This CDR3 is 12 amino acids long. CDR3 sequence reads: CACTRGPGELFF. In nucleotides, the CDR3 is TGTGCCTGTACGAGGGGTCCCGGGGAGCTGTTTTTT.